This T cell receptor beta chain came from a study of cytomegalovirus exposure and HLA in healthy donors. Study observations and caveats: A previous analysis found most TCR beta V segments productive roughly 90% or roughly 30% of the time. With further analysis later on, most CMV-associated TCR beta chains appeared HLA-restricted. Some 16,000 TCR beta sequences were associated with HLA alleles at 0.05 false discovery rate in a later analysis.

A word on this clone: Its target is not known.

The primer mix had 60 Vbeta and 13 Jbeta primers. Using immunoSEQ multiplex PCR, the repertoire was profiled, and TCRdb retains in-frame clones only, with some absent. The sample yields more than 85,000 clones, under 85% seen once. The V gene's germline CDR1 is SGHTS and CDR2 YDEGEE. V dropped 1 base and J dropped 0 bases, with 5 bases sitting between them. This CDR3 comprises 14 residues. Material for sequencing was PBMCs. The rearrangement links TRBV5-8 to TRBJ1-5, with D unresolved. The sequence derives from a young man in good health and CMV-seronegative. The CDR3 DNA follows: TGTGCCAGCAGCTTGTCCTATAGCAATCAGCCCCAGCATTTT. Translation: CASSLSYSNQPQHF.